The rows below give T cell receptor beta chains drawn from one sample of a study of cytomegalovirus exposure and HLA in healthy donors. This table comes from immunoSEQ multiplex PCR, and its TCRdb copy is limited to in-frame clones, with some not included. Its table lists around 52,000 clones. Sequenced sample: PBMCs. The receptors shown here come from a woman aged 45-65 years in good health and CMV-seropositive. Both conserved end residues are trimmed from each CDR3.

TRBJ2-1,TRBV5-1,ASWGRAGGPGNEQF
TRBJ2-7,TRBV6-5,ASSTLAGAYEQY
TRBJ1-2,TRBV19,ASSLEGALGYGYT
TRBJ2-7,TRBV6-5,ASSYSSYEQY
TRBJ1-1,TRBV18,ASSPPGRTTEAF
TRBJ2-7,TRBV11-2,ASSLSAGAYEQY
TRBJ1-2,TRBV19,ASSPQGASPGGYT
TRBJ2-7,TRBV2,ASREWTVEQY
TRBJ1-2,TRBV18,ASSPPINYGYT
TRBJ1-5,TRBV28,ASSTNVRGRNQPQH
TRBJ1-5,TRBV30,AWSVSRVRGGNQPQH
.,TRBV29-1,SVGSENRPYEQY
TRBJ2-3,TRBV7-9,ASSLQGFLTDTQY
TRBJ1-2,TRBV7-2,ASSLQQGARGYT
TRBJ2-5,TRBV2,ASSEGEAVQETQY
TRBJ1-2,TRBV30,AWGQGGYGYT
TRBJ1-5,TRBV6-5,ASSYGAGVNQPQH
TRBJ1-1,TRBV25-1,ASSRGMNTEAF
TRBJ2-5,TRBV30,AWSPDFSGAETQY
TRBJ2-2,TRBV9,ASSVVRGVVTGELF
TRBJ1-1,TRBV28,ASRDTGVTEAF
TRBJ1-1,TRBV5-7,ASSLGGTNRAPNTEAF
TRBJ1-4,TRBV5-1,ASSPTSTGPNEKLF
TRBJ1-1,TRBV7-9,ASSSSVGQAF
TRBJ1-3,TRBV5-6,ATQGGSGNTIY
TRBJ1-5,TRBV6-6,ASSYSQGDQPQH
TRBJ1-4,TRBV5-1,ASSPGQGNEKLF
TRBJ1-2,TRBV19,ASNDRAIGYT
TRBJ2-1,TRBV9,ASSPPGTGGLNEQF
TRBJ2-1,TRBV4-2,ASSQSGGNNEQF
TRBJ2-5,TRBV28,ASSPWTSGTSGTQY
TRBJ2-7,TRBV5-1,ASSTQGGEQY
TRBJ2-1,TRBV5-6,ASSLGLAEFNEQF
TRBJ1-3,TRBV4-3,ASSPDRDSSGNTIY
TRBJ2-7,TRBV5-1,ASSLRLAGFYEQY
TRBJ2-3,TRBV5-6,ASSLPGLAKLTDTQY
TRBJ2-6,TRBV11-2,ASSTFTGWSGANVLT
TRBJ1-5,TRBV19,ASSQGHGLTYSNQPQH
TRBJ2-1,TRBV7-9,ASSLGGLRTNEQF
TRBJ1-2,TRBV5-1,ASSLDPIDGYT
TRBJ1-4,TRBV5-1,ASSAGQGRKEKLF
TRBJ2-7,TRBV6-1,ASRTTGSHEQY
TRBJ2-7,TRBV7-9,ASSLPGPYEQY
TRBJ2-5,TRBV7-4,ASRQNSAAGGQTQY
TRBJ2-2,TRBV19,ASSDWTSGGPTGELF
TRBJ1-2,TRBV11-2,ASSSRQGINYGYT
TRBJ1-3,TRBV7-9,ASSSQDRGGNTIY
TRBJ1-3,TRBV30,AWSEHGTAGSTIY
TRBJ1-4,TRBV19,ASREQGGTGKLF
TRBJ2-1,TRBV9,ASSSTGTRSYNEQF
TRBJ1-1,TRBV6-6,ASSSELLMNTEAF
TRBJ1-3,TRBV4-2,ASSHEQGPGNTIY
TRBJ1-6,TRBV6-1,ASSDRRSSPLH
TRBJ2-1,TRBV18,ASSPNSAGNEQF